The rows below give T cell receptor beta chains drawn from one sample of a study of blood T cell repertoires in COVID-19. Method: immunoSEQ multiplex PCR; TCRdb's copy keeps in-frame clones and lacks some. This table has approximately 400,000 clones, 88% appearing once. The sequenced sample was PBMCs or T cells enriched from blood (not recorded which). The receptors were gathered from a woman aged 18-29 years who had recovered from COVID-19. CDR3s leave out the opening cysteine and the closing phenylalanine or tryptophan. The size entry is marked missing in some rows and otherwise reads once, few, many or a size class.

>TRBV10-3|NA
AISEIIDRGGYT
>TRBV19|NA
ASSLGGRSEAF
>TRBV19|NA
ASGTGRAEAF
>TRBV5-1|NA
ASSLVSGNEQY
>TRBV2|NA
ASLQGANYNEQF
>TRBV4-2|NA
ASSPPDRTYTEAF
>TRBV7-9|NA
ASSPGSGNTIY
>TRBV7-9|NA
ASSLDLGVNYGYT
>TRBV2|few
ASSRDSNEKLF
>TRBV6-5|NA
ASKGQVEQSPLH
>TRBV7-6|NA
ASSLSSWRTGLAKNIQY
>TRBV2|NA
ASSVRENSRRPQH
>TRBV5-1|NA
ASSLVAGGADTQY
>TRBV19|NA
ASARETNEKLF
>TRBV19|NA
ASTPSGGGRDTQY
>TRBV5-1|NA
ASSLKGQPNTEAF